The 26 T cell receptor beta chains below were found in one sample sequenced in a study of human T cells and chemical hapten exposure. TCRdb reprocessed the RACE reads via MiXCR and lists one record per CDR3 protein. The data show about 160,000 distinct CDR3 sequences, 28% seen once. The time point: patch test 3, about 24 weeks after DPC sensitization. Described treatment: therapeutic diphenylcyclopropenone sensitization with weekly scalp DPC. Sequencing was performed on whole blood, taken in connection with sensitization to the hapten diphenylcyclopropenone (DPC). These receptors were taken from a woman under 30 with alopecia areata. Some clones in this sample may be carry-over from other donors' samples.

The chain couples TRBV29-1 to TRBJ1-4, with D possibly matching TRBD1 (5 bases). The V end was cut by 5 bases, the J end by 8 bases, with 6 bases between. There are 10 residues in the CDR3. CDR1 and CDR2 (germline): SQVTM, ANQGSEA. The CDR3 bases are TGCAGCGTTAGGGGAGAAAAACTGTTTTTT. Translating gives CSVRGEKLFF.

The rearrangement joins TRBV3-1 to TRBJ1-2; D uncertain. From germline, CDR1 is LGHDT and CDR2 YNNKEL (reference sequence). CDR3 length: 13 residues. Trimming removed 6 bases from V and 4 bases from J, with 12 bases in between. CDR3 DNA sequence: TGTGCCAGCAGACCCGGAGGCCTCTATGGCTACACCTTC. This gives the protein CASRPGGLYGYTF.

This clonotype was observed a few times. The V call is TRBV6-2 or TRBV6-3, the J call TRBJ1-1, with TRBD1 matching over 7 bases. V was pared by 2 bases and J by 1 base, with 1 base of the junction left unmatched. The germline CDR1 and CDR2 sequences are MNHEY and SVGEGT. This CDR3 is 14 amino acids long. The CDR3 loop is CASSYAGGNTEAFF. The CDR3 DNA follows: TGTGCCAGCAGTTACGCAGGGGGGAACACTGAAGCTTTCTTT.

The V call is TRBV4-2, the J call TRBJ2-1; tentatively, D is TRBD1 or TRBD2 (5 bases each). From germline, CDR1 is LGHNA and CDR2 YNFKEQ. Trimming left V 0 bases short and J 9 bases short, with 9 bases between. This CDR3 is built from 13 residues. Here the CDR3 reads CASSQDEGREQFF. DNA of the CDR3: TGTGCCAGCAGCCAAGATGAGGGGCGTGAGCAGTTCTTC.

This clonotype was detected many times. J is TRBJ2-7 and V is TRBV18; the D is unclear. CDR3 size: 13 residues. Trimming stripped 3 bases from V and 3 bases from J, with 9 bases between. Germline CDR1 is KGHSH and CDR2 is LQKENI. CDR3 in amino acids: CASSPGGDYEQYF. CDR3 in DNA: TGTGCCAGCTCACCTGGCGGAGACTACGAGCAGTACTTC.

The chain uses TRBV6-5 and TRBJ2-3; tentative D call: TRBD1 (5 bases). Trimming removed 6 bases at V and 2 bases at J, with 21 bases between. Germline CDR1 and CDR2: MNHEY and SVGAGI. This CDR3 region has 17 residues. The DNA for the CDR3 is TGTGCCAGCAGGACCGCCGGCAGGGCATACAACACAGATACGCAGTATTTT. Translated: CASRTAGRAYNTDTQYF.

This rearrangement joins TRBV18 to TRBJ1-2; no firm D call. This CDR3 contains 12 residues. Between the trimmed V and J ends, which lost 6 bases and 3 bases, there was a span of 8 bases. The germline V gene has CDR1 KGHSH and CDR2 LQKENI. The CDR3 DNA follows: TGTGCCAGCTCCGGACGGCACTATGGCTACACCTTC. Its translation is CASSGRHYGYTF. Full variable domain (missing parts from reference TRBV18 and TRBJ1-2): NAGVMQNPRHLVRRRGQEARLRCSPMKGHSHVYWYRQLPEEGLKFMVYLQKENIIDESGMPKERFSAEFPKEGPSILRIQQVVRGDSAAYFCASSGRHYGYTFGSGTRLTVV.

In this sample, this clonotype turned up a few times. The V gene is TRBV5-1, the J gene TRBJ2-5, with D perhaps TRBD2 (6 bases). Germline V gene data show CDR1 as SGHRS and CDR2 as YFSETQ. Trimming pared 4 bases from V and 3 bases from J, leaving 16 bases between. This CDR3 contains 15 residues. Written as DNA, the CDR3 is TGCGCCAGCAGCCCTGGGGGGTCGCCAGAAGAGACCCAGTACTTC. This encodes CASSPGGSPEETQYF.

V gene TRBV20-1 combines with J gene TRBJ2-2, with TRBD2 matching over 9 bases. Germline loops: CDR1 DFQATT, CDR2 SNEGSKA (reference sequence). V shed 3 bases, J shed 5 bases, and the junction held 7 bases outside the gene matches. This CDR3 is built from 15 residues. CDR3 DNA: TGCAGTGCTAGCCTAGCGGGGAGTGGGACCGGGGAGCTGTTTTTT. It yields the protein CSASLAGSGTGELFF.

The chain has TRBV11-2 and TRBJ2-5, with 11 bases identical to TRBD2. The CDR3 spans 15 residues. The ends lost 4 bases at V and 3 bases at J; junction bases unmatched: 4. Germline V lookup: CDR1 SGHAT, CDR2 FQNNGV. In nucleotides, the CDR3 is TGTGCCAGCAGCTCCCAGACTAGCGGGGAAGAGACCCAGTACTTC. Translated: CASSSQTSGEETQYF.

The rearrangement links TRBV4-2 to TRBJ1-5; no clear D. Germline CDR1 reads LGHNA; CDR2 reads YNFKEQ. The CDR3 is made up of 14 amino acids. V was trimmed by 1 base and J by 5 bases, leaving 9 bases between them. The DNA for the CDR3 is TGTGCCAGCAGCCAAGTGGCCGGAGATCAGCCCCAGCATTTT. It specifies CASSQVAGDQPQHF.

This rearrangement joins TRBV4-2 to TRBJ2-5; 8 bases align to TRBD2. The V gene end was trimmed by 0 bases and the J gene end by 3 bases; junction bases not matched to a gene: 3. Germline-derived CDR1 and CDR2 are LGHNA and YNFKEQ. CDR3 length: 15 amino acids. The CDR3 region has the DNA TGTGCCAGCAGCCAAGACCCCGGGAGGGAAGAGACCCAGTACTTC. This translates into CASSQDPGREETQYF.

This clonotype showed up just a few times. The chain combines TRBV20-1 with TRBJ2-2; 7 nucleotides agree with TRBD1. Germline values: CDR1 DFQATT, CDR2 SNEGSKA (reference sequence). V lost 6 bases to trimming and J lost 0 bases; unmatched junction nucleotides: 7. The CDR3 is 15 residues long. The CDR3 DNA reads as TGCAGTGCCCCGGGGACAGTCGCGAACACCGGGGAGCTGTTTTTT. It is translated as CSAPGTVANTGELFF.

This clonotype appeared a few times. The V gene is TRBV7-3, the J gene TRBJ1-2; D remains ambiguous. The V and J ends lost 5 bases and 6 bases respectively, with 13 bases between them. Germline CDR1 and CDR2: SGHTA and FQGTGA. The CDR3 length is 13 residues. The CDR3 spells CASSPSGSDGYTF. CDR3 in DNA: TGTGCCAGCAGCCCGTCGGGGTCTGATGGCTACACCTTC.

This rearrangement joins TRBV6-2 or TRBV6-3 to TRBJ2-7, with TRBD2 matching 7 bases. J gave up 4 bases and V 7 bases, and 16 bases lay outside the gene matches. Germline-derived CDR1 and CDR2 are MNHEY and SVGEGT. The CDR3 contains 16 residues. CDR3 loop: CASIPAGAGLRYEQYF. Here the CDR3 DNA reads TGTGCCAGCATCCCGGCTGGAGCGGGGTTAAGATACGAGCAGTACTTC.

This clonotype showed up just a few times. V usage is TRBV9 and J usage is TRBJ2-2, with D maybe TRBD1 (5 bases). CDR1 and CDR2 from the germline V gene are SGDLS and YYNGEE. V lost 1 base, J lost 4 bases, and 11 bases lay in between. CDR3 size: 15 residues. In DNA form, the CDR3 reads TGTGCCAGCAGCGTAAGGCAGGGCGGCACCGGGGAGCTGTTTTTT. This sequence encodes CASSVRQGGTGELFF.

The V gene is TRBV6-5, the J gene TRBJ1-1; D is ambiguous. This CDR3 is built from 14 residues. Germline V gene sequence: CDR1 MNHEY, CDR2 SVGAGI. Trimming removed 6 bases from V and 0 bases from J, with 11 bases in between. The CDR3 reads CASRTSALNTEAFF. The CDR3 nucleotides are TGTGCCAGCAGGACTTCAGCCTTGAACACTGAAGCTTTCTTT.

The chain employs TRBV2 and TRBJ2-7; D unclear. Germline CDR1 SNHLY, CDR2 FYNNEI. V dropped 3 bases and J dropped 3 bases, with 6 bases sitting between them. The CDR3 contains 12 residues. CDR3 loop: CASSDESYEQYF. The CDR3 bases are TGTGCCAGCAGTGACGAAAGCTACGAGCAGTACTTC.

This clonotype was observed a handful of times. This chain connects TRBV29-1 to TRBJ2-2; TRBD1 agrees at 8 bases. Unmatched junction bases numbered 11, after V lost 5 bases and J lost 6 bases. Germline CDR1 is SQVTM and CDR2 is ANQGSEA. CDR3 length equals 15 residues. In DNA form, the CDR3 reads TGCAGCGTTCACGGACAGGGACGGCCTCCCGGGGAGCTGTTTTTT. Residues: CSVHGQGRPPGELFF.

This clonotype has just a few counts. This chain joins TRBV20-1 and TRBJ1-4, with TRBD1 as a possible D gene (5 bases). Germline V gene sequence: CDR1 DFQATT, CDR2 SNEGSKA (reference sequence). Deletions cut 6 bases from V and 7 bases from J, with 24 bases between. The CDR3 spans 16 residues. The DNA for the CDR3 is TGCAGTGCCAACAGGCGGATGGGGCAGGGAGGTGAAAAACTGTTTTTT. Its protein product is CSANRRMGQGGEKLFF.

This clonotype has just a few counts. The CDR3 nucleotides are TGCAGTGCTAGAGATGTGGGCAATGAGCAGTTCTTC. Protein sequence: CSARDVGNEQFF. The genes are TRBV20-1 and TRBJ2-1, with no clear D. The germline V gene has CDR1 DFQATT and CDR2 SNEGSKA (reference sequence). V shed 0 bases and J shed 6 bases, with 6 bases lying between them. The CDR3 consists of 12 residues.

The CDR3 loop reads CASSPTYQGGTGELFF. The CDR3 DNA is TGTGCCAGCTCACCCACGTACCAGGGGGGCACCGGGGAGCTGTTTTTT. The chain carries TRBV18 and TRBJ2-2, with D possibly TRBD1 on 7 matching bases. Trimming removed 3 bases from V and 4 bases from J, with 15 bases in between. The germline CDR1 and CDR2 sequences are KGHSH and LQKENI. The CDR3 length is 16 residues.

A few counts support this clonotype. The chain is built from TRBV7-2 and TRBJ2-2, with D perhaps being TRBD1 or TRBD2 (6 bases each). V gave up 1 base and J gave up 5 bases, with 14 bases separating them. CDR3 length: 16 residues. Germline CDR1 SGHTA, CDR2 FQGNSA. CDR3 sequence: CASSLVTGRRTGELFF. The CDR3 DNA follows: TGTGCCAGCAGCTTAGTAACAGGGAGGAGGACCGGGGAGCTGTTTTTT.

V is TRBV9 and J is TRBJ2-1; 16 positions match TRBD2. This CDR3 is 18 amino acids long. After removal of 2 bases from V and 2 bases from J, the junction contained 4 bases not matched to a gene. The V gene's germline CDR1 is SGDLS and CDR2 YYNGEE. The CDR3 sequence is CASSVGLAGGPTYNEQFF. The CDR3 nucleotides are TGTGCCAGCAGCGTGGGACTAGCGGGAGGGCCGACCTACAATGAGCAGTTCTTC.

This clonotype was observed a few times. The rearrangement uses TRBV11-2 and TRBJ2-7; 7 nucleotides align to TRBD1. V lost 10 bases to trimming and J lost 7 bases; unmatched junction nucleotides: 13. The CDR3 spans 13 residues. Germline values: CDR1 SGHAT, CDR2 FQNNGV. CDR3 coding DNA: TGTGCCACCAGGGACAGAAAAACGAGGGAGCAGTACTTC. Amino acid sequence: CATRDRKTREQYF.

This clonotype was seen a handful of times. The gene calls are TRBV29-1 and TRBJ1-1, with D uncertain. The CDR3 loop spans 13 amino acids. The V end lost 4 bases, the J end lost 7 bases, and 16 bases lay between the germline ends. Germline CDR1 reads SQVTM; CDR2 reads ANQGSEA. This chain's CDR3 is CSVAWSSPGEAFF. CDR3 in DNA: TGCAGCGTTGCCTGGTCAAGCCCCGGTGAAGCTTTCTTT. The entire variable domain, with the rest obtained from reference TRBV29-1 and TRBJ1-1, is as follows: SAVISQKPSRDICQRGTSLTIQCQVDSQVTMMFWYRQQPGQSLTLIATANQGSEATYESGFVIDKFPISRPNLTFSTLTVSNMSPEDSSIYLCSVAWSSPGEAFFGQGTRLTVV.